This TCR beta chain was sequenced in a study of OX40 agonist ivuxolimab in advanced cancers. Broadly, across the study: Ivuxolimab was a fully human IgG2 agonistic monoclonal antibody targeting the costimulatory receptor OX40 (CD134). Intravenous ivuxolimab was administered to patients every 2 weeks at six dose levels: 0.01, 0.1, 0.3, 1.5, 3 and 10 mg/kg. Of the roughly 50 dose-escalation patients, hepatocellular carcinoma was present in roughly 19, melanoma in about 15, renal cell carcinoma in 9 and head and neck cancer in 9. The dose-escalation cohort was roughly 80% male with a mean age of approximately 60 years, ranging from roughly 23 to 80. Prior anti-PD-1, anti-PD-L1 or anti-CTLA-4 therapy was permitted, and checkpoint inhibitors had been received by around 40% of dose-escalation patients. Partial responses were achieved by three dose-escalation patients, of whom one had hepatocellular carcinoma and two had cutaneous melanoma. The point of sequencing TCRbeta in the periphery was to test whether ivuxolimab changed TCR sequence diversity and drove clonal T-cell expansion. The paper covers the monotherapy dose-escalation part of the phase I ivuxolimab trial, which included N ≈ 52 patients. What the research found in general, with its limitations: The antigen specificity of the peripheral T cells that underwent clonal expansion was not determined. After ivuxolimab, expanded clones were on average more numerous among CD8+ T cells than among CD4+ T cells. At doses of 0.1 to 3.0 mg/kg, clonal expansion of both CD4+ and CD8+ T cells in blood was seen between baseline and week 6. In the 0.1-3.0 mg/kg groups, partial responders had among the lowest normalized peripheral clonal expansion, particularly in CD8+ T cells. Low levels of normalized T-cell clonal expansion were also seen in some nonresponding patients.

To sequence the TCRbeta CDR3 region, genomic DNA was isolated from the sorted cells. The immunoSEQ Assay was used for sequencing of TCRbeta CDR3 regions. Here the immuneACCESS table is served through TCRdb, limited to in-frame sequences with V and J called. Missing clones are a known gap in these copies; in checked studies unresolved V genes cover under half, and the rest lacks a known reason. This sample has some 70,000 clones in its table, and approximately 89% of those were observed once. The top ten hold 2% to 2.5% of the sample. Patients with autoimmune disease history or receiving systemic immunosuppression were excluded from the trial. Peripheral blood for TCR sequencing was collected from all dose cohorts at baseline, on cycle 4 day 1, and on cycle 7 day 1. The samples were taken from a phase I, first-in-human, multicenter, open-label dose-escalation trial of ivuxolimab. Adults with locally advanced or metastatic melanoma, renal cell, hepatocellular, or head and neck squamous cell carcinoma were enrolled in the trial. Before TCR sequencing, CD4+ T cells and CD8+ T cells from peripheral blood were sorted into separate populations.

For this clone: Its antigen remains unidentified. Base qualities are not recorded, but no much larger clone differs from it by a single base.

Via the germline V gene (reference sequence), CDR1 is MNHNY and CDR2 SVGAGI. Trimming takes 2 bases from V and 0 bases from J, and the germline ends sit 4 bases apart. The CDR3, from cysteine to phenylalanine, totals 13 residues. The only DNA kept is the CDR3, 39 bases in frame from the first base. The receptor was derived from an adult with an advanced solid tumor such as melanoma, head and neck, liver or kidney cancer. Sequenced material: CD4+ or CD8+ T cells sorted from blood, taken in a trial of the OX40 agonist ivuxolimab. The V and J segments used are TRBV6-6 and TRBJ1-1; the D gene is not confidently resolved. Here the CDR3 is given as CASSYGMNTEAFF. The DNA reads as follows: TGTGCCAGCAGTTACGGGATGAACACTGAAGCTTTCTTT.